This is a list of T cell receptor beta chains from one sample in a study of CD8+ T cells in alopecia areata. Sequenced by immunoSEQ multiplex PCR; TCRdb stores in-frame clones only, minus some. The sample consists of 200,000 to 250,000 clones, 57% of them appearing once. Sequenced material: CD4+ T cells sorted from blood, taken at week 0. All receptors come from a human donor with alopecia areata. The CDR3 runs from the conserved cysteine through the conserved F or W. D genes are given only for firm matches. Only part of the rows carry a size: once, few, many, or a class if the clone is expanded.

CDR3: CASSRLAPGWEQYF
DNA: TGTGCCAGCAGCCGGCTAGCGCCTGGTTGGGAGCAGTACTTC
J: TRBJ2-7
V: TRBV6-5
size: .
D: .

CDR3: CASSPYPRLARTSNEQFF
DNA: TGCGCCAGCAGCCCCTATCCCAGACTAGCGAGAACCTCAAATGAGCAGTTCTTC
J: TRBJ2-1
V: TRBV4-1
size: few
D: TRBD2

CDR3: CSVVRLLTGELFF
DNA: TGCAGCGTTGTGAGACTACTAACCGGGGAGCTGTTTTTT
J: TRBJ2-2
V: TRBV29-1
size: few
D: .

CDR3: CASSLSGRPLYEQYF
DNA: TGTGCCAGCAGTTTATCAGGGCGGCCCCTCTACGAGCAGTACTTC
J: TRBJ2-7
V: TRBV27
size: .
D: .

CDR3: CASRGDFNYGYTF
DNA: TGTGCCAGCCGGGGGGATTTCAACTATGGCTACACCTTC
J: TRBJ1-2
V: TRBV6-1
size: .
D: .

CDR3: CASSQVTSANEQFF
DNA: TGTGCCAGCAGCCAAGTCACTAGCGCCAATGAGCAGTTCTTC
J: TRBJ2-1
V: TRBV4-2
size: .
D: TRBD2

CDR3: CASSGGRLNSYEQYF
DNA: TGCGCCAGCAGCGGGGGACGGTTGAACTCCTACGAGCAGTACTTC
J: TRBJ2-7
V: TRBV5-1
size: .
D: .

CDR3: CASSFVPGGADTQYF
DNA: TGTGCCAGCAGCTTTGTTCCGGGTGGGGCAGATACGCAGTATTTT
J: TRBJ2-3
V: TRBV7-3
size: .
D: .

CDR3: CASSVGLSSGSEAFF
DNA: TGTGCCAGCAGCGTAGGACTGTCTAGCGGGTCTGAAGCTTTCTTT
J: TRBJ1-1
V: TRBV9
size: few
D: .

CDR3: CASSLQGLLSGANVLTF
DNA: TGTGCCAGCAGCTTACAGGGGCTATTATCTGGGGCCAACGTCCTGACTTTC
J: TRBJ2-6
V: TRBV7-2
size: .
D: .

CDR3: CASSGQGYNYGYTF
DNA: TGTGCCAGCAGTGGACAGGGTTATAACTATGGCTACACCTTC
J: TRBJ1-2
V: TRBV2
size: few
D: TRBD1

CDR3: CASSFGQGFTTGELFF
DNA: TGCGCCAGCAGCTTCGGACAGGGTTTTACCACCGGGGAGCTGTTTTTT
J: TRBJ2-2
V: TRBV5-1
size: .
D: TRBD1

CDR3: CSVGGLAGLSTQYF
DNA: TGCAGCGTTGGGGGACTAGCGGGGTTGAGTACGCAGTATTTT
J: TRBJ2-3
V: TRBV29-1
size: .
D: TRBD2

CDR3: CASSFLPLGTDTQYF
DNA: TGTGCCAGCAGTTTCCTGCCCCTCGGCACAGATACGCAGTATTTT
J: TRBJ2-3
V: TRBV27
size: .
D: .

CDR3: CAISEGSSYEQYF
DNA: TGTGCCATCAGTGAAGGCAGCTCCTACGAGCAGTACTTC
J: TRBJ2-7
V: TRBV10-3
size: many
D: .

CDR3: CAYRTGPEAFF
DNA: TGTGCCTACCGGACAGGGCCCGAAGCTTTCTTT
J: TRBJ1-1
V: TRBV30
size: .
D: TRBD1

CDR3: CAWGGQETQYF
DNA: TGTGCCTGGGGGGGCCAAGAGACCCAGTACTTC
J: TRBJ2-5
V: TRBV30
size: .
D: .

CDR3: CAWSRTSGPYEQYF
DNA: TGTGCCTGGAGTCGGACTAGCGGTCCCTACGAGCAGTACTTC
J: TRBJ2-7
V: TRBV30
size: .
D: TRBD2

CDR3: CASRARQGASYEQYF
DNA: TGTGCCAGCAGGGCTCGACAGGGGGCATCCTACGAGCAGTACTTC
J: TRBJ2-7
V: TRBV7-2
size: .
D: TRBD1

CDR3: CASSRLTGTVEAYGYTF
DNA: TGCGCCAGCAGCAGGCTGACCGGGACAGTAGAGGCCTATGGCTACACCTTC
J: TRBJ1-2
V: TRBV5-1
size: .
D: TRBD1

CDR3: CASSPVAGGRKTQYF
DNA: TGCGCCAGCAGCCCTGTAGCGGGGGGGCGGAAGACCCAGTACTTC
J: TRBJ2-5
V: TRBV5-1
size: .
D: TRBD2

CDR3: CASSLLGFPYNEQFF
DNA: TGTGCCAGCAGTCTACTAGGATTCCCCTACAATGAGCAGTTCTTC
J: TRBJ2-1
V: TRBV2
size: .
D: .

CDR3: CSFPRGRYYNEQFF
DNA: TGCAGCTTTCCGCGCGGCAGATACTACAATGAGCAGTTCTTC
J: TRBJ2-1
V: TRBV29-1
size: few
D: .

CDR3: CASSQVGRQLSGNTIYF
DNA: TGCGCCAGCAGCCAAGTGGGAAGACAGCTCTCTGGAAACACCATATATTTT
J: TRBJ1-3
V: TRBV4-1
size: few
D: .

CDR3: CASSLNRVWGYTF
DNA: TGCGCCAGCAGCTTAAACAGGGTGTGGGGCTACACCTTC
J: TRBJ1-2
V: TRBV5-1
size: few
D: .

CDR3: CASSLTRNTDTQYF
DNA: TGCGCCAGCAGCTTAACTAGGAACACAGATACGCAGTATTTT
J: TRBJ2-3
V: TRBV5-1
size: .
D: .

CDR3: CASRATRTAYEQYF
DNA: TGTGCCAGCAGGGCAACTAGGACCGCCTACGAGCAGTACTTC
J: TRBJ2-7
V: TRBV27
size: few
D: .

CDR3: CAWNVGPSSYNEQFF
DNA: TGTGCCTGGAATGTGGGCCCTAGCTCCTACAATGAGCAGTTCTTC
J: TRBJ2-1
V: TRBV30
size: .
D: .

CDR3: CASRKRGGGDTQYF
DNA: TGTGCCAGCAGGAAGCGGGGGGGCGGGGATACGCAGTATTTT
J: TRBJ2-3
V: TRBV6-5
size: .
D: TRBD2

CDR3: CASSPGQGIYEQYF
DNA: TGTGCCAGCAGCCCGGGACAGGGGATCTACGAGCAGTACTTC
J: TRBJ2-7
V: TRBV25-1
size: .
D: TRBD1

CDR3: CASSSFSGSRTDTQYF
DNA: TGTGCCAGCAGCTCATTTAGCGGGAGTAGGACAGATACGCAGTATTTT
J: TRBJ2-3
V: TRBV7-9
size: .
D: TRBD2

CDR3: CASSLEGRSYNEQFF
DNA: TGTGCCAGCAGTTTAGAAGGCAGGTCCTACAATGAGCAGTTCTTC
J: TRBJ2-1
V: TRBV27
size: .
D: .

CDR3: CASRGLTEAFF
DNA: TGTGCCAGCAGGGGTCTCACTGAAGCTTTCTTT
J: TRBJ1-1
V: TRBV6-5
size: few
D: .

CDR3: CASSLEREFSYEQYF
DNA: TGTGCCAGCAGCTTAGAAAGGGAGTTTTCCTACGAGCAGTACTTC
J: TRBJ2-7
V: TRBV7-6
size: .
D: .

CDR3: CASSLTGGFDTQYF
DNA: TGTGCCAGCAGCTTAACGGGAGGGTTCGATACGCAGTATTTT
J: TRBJ2-3
V: TRBV7-2
size: .
D: TRBD2

CDR3: CAWSPKGGRGNPPLHF
DNA: TGTGCCTGGAGTCCAAAGGGAGGCAGGGGGAATCCACCCCTCCACTTT
J: TRBJ1-6
V: TRBV30
size: .
D: TRBD1

CDR3: CSVDNGQGGYGYTF
DNA: TGCAGCGTTGATAACGGACAGGGGGGATATGGCTACACCTTC
J: TRBJ1-2
V: TRBV29-1
size: few
D: TRBD1

CDR3: CASSHGTADQPQHF
DNA: TGTGCCAGCAGCCACGGGACAGCAGATCAGCCCCAGCATTTT
J: TRBJ1-5
V: TRBV7-8
size: few
D: TRBD1

CDR3: CASSRSTGTAYEQYF
DNA: TGCGCCAGCAGCCGGTCAACCGGGACAGCCTACGAGCAGTACTTC
J: TRBJ2-7
V: TRBV4-1
size: few
D: TRBD1

CDR3: CASSLNNEQFF
DNA: TGTGCCAGCAGCTTAAACAATGAGCAGTTCTTC
J: TRBJ2-1
V: TRBV13
size: many
D: .

CDR3: CAWGGTNNEQFF
DNA: TGTGCCTGGGGAGGGACAAACAATGAGCAGTTCTTC
J: TRBJ2-1
V: TRBV30
size: .
D: .

CDR3: CASSFRQTNYGYTF
DNA: TGTGCCAGCAGCTTTCGACAGACGAACTATGGCTACACCTTC
J: TRBJ1-2
V: TRBV11-1
size: few
D: .

CDR3: CATRGGSGTYNEQFF
DNA: TGTGCCACCAGGGGGGGGAGCGGAACCTACAATGAGCAGTTCTTC
J: TRBJ2-1
V: TRBV15
size: .
D: TRBD2

CDR3: CASSLERRSEKLFF
DNA: TGCGCCAGCAGCTTGGAGAGGAGGAGTGAAAAACTGTTTTTT
J: TRBJ1-4
V: TRBV5-1
size: few
D: .

CDR3: CSVERGYGTDTQYF
DNA: TGCAGCGTTGAACGGGGATACGGCACAGATACGCAGTATTTT
J: TRBJ2-3
V: TRBV29-1
size: .
D: .